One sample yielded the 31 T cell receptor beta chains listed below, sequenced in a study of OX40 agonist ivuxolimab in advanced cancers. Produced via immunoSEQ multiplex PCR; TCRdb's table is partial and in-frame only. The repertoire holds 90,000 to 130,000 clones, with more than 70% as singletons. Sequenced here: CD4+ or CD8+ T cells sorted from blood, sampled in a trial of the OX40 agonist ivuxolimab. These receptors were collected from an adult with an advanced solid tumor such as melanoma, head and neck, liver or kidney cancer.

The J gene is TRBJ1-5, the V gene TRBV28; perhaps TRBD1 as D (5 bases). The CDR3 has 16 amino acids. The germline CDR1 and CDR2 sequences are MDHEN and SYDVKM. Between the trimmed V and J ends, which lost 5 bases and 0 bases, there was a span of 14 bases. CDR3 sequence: CASSPPGPYSNQPQHF. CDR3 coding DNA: TGTGCCAGCAGTCCCCCGGGACCTTATAGCAATCAGCCCCAGCATTTT.

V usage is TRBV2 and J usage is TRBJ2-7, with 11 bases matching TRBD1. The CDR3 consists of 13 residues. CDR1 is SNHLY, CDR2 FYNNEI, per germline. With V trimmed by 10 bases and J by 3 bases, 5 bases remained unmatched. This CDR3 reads CANRGTGGYEQYF. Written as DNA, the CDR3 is TGTGCCAACCGAGGGACAGGGGGCTACGAGCAGTACTTC. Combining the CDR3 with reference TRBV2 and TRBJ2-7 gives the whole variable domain EPEVTQTPSHQVTQMGQEVILRCVPISNHLYFYWYRQILGQKVEFLVSFYNNEISEKSEIFDDQFSVERPDGSNFTLKIRSTKLEDSAMYFCANRGTGGYEQYFGPGTRLTVT.

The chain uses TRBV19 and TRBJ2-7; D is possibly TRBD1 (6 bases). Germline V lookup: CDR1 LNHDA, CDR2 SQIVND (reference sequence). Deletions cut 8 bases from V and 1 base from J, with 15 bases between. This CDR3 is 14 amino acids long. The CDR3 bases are TGTGCCAGTTCCCGACAGGTCGATTCCTACGAGCAGTACTTC. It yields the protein CASSRQVDSYEQYF.

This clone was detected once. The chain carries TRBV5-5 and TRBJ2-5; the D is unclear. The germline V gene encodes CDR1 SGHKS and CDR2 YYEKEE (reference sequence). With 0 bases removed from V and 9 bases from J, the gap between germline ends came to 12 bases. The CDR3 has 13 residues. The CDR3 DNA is TGTGCCAGCAGCTTGGCTGGTGCTAGGGCCCAGTACTTC. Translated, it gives CASSLAGARAQYF.

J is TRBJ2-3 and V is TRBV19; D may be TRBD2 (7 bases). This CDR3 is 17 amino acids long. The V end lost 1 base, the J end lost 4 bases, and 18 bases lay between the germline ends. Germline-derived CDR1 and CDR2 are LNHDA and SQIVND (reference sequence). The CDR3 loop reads CASSIGFAGARSDTQYF. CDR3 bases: TGTGCCAGTAGTATAGGCTTCGCGGGGGCGCGGTCAGATACGCAGTATTTT.

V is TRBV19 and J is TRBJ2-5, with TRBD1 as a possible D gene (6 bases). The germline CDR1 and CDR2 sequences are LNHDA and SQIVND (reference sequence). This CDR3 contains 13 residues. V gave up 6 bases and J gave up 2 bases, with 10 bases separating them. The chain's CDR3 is CASSLDSQETQYF. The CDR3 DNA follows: TGTGCCAGTAGCCTGGACAGTCAAGAGACCCAGTACTTC.

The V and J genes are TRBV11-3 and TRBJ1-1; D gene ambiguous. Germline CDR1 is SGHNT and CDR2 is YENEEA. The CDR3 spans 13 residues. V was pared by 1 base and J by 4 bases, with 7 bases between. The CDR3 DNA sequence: TGTGCCAGCAGCTTAGTTGGGATCACTGAAGCTTTCTTT. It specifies CASSLVGITEAFF. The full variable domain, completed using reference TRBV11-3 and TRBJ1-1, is EAGVVQSPRYKIIEKKQPVAFWCNPISGHNTLYWYLQNLGQGPELLIRYENEEAVDDSQLPKDRFSAERLKGVDSTLKIQPAELGDSAVYLCASSLVGITEAFFGQGTRLTVV.

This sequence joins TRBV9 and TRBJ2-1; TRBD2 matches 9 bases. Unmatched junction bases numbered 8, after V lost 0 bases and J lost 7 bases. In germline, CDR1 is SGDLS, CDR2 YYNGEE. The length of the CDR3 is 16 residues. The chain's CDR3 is CASSVAGGRAGNEQFF. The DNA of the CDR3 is TGTGCCAGCAGCGTAGCAGGCGGGAGGGCCGGAAATGAGCAGTTCTTC.

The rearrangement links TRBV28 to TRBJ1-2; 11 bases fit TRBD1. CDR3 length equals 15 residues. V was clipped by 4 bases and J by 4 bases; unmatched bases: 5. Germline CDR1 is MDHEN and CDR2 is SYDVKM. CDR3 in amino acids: CASSSTGTGGYGYTF. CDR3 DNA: TGTGCCAGCAGTTCAACCGGGACAGGGGGCTATGGCTACACCTTC.

CDR3 sequence: CAISTVSTGELFF. The CDR3 DNA reads TGTGCCATCAGTACAGTGAGCACCGGGGAGCTGTTTTTT. This rearrangement joins TRBV10-3 to TRBJ2-2; the D is unclear. The CDR3 runs to 13 residues. Trimming pared 5 bases from V and 4 bases from J, leaving 8 bases between. The germline CDR1 and CDR2 sequences are ENHRY and SYGVKD.

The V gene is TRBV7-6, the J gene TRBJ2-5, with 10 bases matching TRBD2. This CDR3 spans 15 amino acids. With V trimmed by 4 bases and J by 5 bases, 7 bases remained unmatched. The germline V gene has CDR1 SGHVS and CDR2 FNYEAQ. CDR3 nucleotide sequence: TGTGCCAGCAGCTGGACTAGCGGACTCGGGGAGACCCAGTACTTC. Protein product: CASSWTSGLGETQYF.

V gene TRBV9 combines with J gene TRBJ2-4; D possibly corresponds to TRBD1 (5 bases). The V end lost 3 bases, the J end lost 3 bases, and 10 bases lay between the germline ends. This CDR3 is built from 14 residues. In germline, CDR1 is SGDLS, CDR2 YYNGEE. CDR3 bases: TGTGCCAGCAGCGGCACAGGATACAAAAACATTCAGTACTTC. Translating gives CASSGTGYKNIQYF.

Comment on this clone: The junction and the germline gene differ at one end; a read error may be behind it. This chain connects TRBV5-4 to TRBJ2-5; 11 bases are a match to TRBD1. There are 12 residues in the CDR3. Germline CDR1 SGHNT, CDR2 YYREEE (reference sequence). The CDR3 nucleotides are TGTGCCAGCAGCTTCCCGGGACAGGGGGTGGACTTC. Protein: CASSFPGQGVDF. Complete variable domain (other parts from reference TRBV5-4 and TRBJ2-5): ETGVTQSPTHLIKTRGQQVTLRCSSQSGHNTVSWYQQALGQGPQFIFQYYREEENGRGNFPPRFSGLQFPNYSSELNVNALELDDSALYLCASSFPGQGVDFGPGTRLLVL.

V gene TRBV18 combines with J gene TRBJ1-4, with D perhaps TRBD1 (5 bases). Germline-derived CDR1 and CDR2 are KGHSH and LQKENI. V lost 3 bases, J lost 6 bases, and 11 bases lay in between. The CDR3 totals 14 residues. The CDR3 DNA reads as TGTGCCAGCTCACCGGGGGGGTCATATGAAAAACTGTTTTTT. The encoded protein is CASSPGGSYEKLFF.

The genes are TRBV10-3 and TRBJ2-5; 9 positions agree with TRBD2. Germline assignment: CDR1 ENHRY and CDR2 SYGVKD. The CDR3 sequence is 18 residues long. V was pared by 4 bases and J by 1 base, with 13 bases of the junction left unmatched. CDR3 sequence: CAISATPAGGTFQETQYF. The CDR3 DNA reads TGTGCCATCAGTGCCACCCCAGCGGGAGGTACCTTCCAAGAGACCCAGTACTTC.

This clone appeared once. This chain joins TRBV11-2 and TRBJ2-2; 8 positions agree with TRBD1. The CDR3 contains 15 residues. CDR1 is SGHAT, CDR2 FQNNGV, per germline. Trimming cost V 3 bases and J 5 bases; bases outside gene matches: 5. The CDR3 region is CASSFRQGWTGELFF. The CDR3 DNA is TGTGCCAGCAGCTTCAGACAGGGGTGGACCGGGGAGCTGTTTTTT.

The CDR3 protein is CSAGTAYEQYF. The CDR3 nucleotides read TGCAGCGCCGGGACAGCCTACGAGCAGTACTTC. J is TRBJ2-7 and V is TRBV29-1; 7 bases match TRBD1. Germline-derived CDR1 and CDR2 are SQVTM and ANQGSEA. The CDR3 has 11 residues. With V trimmed by 7 bases and J by 2 bases, 2 bases remained unmatched.

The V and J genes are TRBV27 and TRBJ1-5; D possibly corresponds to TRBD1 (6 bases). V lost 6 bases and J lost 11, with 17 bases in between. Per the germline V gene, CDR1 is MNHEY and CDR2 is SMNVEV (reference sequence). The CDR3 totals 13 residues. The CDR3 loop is CASSQGQSGAQHF. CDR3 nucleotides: TGTGCCAGCAGCCAAGGGCAATCAGGGGCCCAGCATTTT.

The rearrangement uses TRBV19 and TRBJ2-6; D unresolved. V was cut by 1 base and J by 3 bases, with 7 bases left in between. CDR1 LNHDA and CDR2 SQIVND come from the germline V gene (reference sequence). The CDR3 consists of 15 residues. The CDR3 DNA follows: TGTGCCAGTAGTATAGGAGGCTATGGGGCCAACGTCCTGACTTTC. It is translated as CASSIGGYGANVLTF.

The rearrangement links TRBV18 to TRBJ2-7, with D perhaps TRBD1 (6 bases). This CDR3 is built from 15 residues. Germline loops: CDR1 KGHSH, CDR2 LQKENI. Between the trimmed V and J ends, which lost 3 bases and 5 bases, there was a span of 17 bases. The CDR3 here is CASSPASRGLNEQYF. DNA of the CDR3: TGTGCCAGCTCACCGGCGAGCAGGGGCTTAAACGAGCAGTACTTC.

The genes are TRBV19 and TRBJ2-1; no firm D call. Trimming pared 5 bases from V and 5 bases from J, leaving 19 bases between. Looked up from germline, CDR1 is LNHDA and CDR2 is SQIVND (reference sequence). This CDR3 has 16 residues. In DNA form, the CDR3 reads TGTGCCAGTAGTCCGAACGGCCGCTTCCCCAACAATGAGCAGTTCTTC. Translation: CASSPNGRFPNNEQFF.

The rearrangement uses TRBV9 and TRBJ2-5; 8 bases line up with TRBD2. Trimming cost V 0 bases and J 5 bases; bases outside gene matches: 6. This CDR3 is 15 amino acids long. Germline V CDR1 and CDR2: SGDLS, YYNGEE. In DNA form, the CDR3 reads TGTGCCAGCAGCGTAGGTGTAGCGGGGTTTGAGACCCAGTACTTC. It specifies CASSVGVAGFETQYF.

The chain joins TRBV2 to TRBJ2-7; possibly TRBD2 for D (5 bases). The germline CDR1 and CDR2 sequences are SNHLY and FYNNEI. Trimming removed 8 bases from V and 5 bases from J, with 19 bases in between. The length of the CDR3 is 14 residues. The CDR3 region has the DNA TGTGCCAGCTCTTTCGGCGAGTCGCGGGACGAGCAGTACTTC. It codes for CASSFGESRDEQYF.

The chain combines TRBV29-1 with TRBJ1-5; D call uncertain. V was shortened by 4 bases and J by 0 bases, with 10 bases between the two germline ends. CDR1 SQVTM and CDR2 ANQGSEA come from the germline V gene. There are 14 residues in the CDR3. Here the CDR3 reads CSVAGSRSNQPQHF. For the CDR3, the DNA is TGCAGCGTTGCGGGGTCCCGTAGCAATCAGCCCCAGCATTTT.

The CDR3 region is CASSLKGTGHQPQHF. DNA of the CDR3: TGTGCCAGCAGTTTAAAGGGGACGGGACATCAGCCCCAGCATTTT. The rearrangement links TRBV27 to TRBJ1-5, with D possibly being TRBD1 (5 bases). The CDR3 covers 15 residues. With 2 bases removed from V and 5 bases from J, the gap between germline ends came to 13 bases. The germline V gene encodes CDR1 MNHEY and CDR2 SMNVEV (reference sequence).

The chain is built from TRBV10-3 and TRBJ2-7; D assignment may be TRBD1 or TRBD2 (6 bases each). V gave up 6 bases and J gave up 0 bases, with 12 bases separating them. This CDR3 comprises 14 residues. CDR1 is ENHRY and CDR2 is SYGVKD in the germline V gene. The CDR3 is CAIRWGANSYEQYF. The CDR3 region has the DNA TGTGCCATCAGGTGGGGGGCGAACTCCTACGAGCAGTACTTC.

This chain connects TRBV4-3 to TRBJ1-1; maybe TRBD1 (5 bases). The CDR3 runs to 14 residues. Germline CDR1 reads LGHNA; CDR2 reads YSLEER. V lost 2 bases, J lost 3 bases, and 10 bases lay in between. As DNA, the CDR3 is TGCGCCAGCAGCCAACAAACAGGTGACACTGAAGCTTTCTTT. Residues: CASSQQTGDTEAFF.

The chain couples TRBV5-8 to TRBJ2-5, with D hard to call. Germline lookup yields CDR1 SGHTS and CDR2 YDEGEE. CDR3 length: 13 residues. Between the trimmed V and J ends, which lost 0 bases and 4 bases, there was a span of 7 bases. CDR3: CASSLGGRETQYF. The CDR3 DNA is TGTGCCAGCAGCTTGGGAGGACGAGAGACCCAGTACTTC.

The CDR3 DNA sequence: TGCGCCAGCAGCCAGGGGGACAGCGACTACGAGCAGTACTTC. Amino acids: CASSQGDSDYEQYF. The V gene is TRBV4-1, the J gene TRBJ2-7; 7 positions match TRBD1. With 3 bases clipped from V and 3 bases from J, the junction kept 5 bases outside the gene matches. The V gene's germline CDR1 is MGHRA and CDR2 YSYEKL. The CDR3 spans 14 residues.

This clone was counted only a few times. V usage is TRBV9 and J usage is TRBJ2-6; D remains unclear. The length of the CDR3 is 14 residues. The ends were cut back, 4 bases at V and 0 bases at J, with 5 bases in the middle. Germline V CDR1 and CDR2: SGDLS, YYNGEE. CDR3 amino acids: CASSPLSGANVLTF. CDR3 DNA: TGTGCCAGCAGCCCACTCTCTGGGGCCAACGTCCTGACTTTC.

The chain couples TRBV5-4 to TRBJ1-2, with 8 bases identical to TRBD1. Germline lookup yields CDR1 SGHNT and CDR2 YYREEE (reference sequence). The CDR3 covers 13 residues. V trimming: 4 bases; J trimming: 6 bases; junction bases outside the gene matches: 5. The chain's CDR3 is CASSHDRGNGYTF. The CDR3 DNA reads TGTGCCAGCAGCCATGACAGGGGAAATGGCTACACCTTC. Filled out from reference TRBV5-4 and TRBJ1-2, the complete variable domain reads ETGVTQSPTHLIKTRGQQVTLRCSSQSGHNTVSWYQQALGQGPQFIFQYYREEENGRGNFPPRFSGLQFPNYSSELNVNALELDDSALYLCASSHDRGNGYTFGSGTRLTVV.